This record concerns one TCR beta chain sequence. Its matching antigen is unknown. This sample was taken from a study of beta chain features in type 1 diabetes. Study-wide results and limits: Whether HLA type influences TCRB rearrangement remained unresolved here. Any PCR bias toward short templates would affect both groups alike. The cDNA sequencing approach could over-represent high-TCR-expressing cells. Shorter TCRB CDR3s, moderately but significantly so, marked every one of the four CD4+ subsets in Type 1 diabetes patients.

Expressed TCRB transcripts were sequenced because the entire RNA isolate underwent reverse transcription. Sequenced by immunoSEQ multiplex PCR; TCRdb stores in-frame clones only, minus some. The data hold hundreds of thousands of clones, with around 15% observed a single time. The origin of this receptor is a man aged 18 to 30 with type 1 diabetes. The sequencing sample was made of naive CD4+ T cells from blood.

DNA of the CDR3: TGTGCCAGCAGCGTACAGGGCTACAATTCACCCCTCCACTTT. It codes for CASSVQGYNSPLHF. The gene calls are TRBV9 and TRBJ1-6; TRBD1 might be the D (5 bases). Trimming removed 1 base at V and 7 bases at J, with 9 bases between. Looked up from germline, CDR1 is SGDLS and CDR2 is YYNGEE. CDR3 length: 14 residues.